This T cell receptor (beta chain) was found in a study of blood T cell repertoires in COVID-19. Across the study: Specimens from acute and convalescent COVID-19 originated in the United States, Italy and Spain. The analysed material was cDNA or gDNA that came from T cells, B-cell-depleted T cells, or PBMCs.

This clone showed up just once. Per the germline V gene, CDR1 is LGHNA and CDR2 is YNFKEQ. The CDR3 has 16 amino acids. Deletions cut 3 bases from V and 2 bases from J, with 15 bases between. The assay was immunoSEQ multiplex PCR, and TCRdb's table has in-frame clones only and misses some. The table has 250,000 to 300,000 clones, roughly nine tenths seen once; the top ten hold approximately 1.5%. Cohort 3 recovered donors had two negative PCRs, clearance, or symptom resolution. This clonotype was obtained from a woman aged 40 to 50 who had recovered from COVID-19. The J gene is TRBJ2-3, the V gene TRBV4-2, with D perhaps TRBD2 (5 bases). Input material: PBMCs or T cells enriched from blood (not recorded which). The CDR3, as DNA: TGTGCCAGCAGCCAGATGACCGGGGTTGACACAGATACGCAGTATTTT. As protein: CASSQMTGVDTDTQYF.